The next 5 T cell receptor beta chains were all read from a single sample in a study of T cell changes during pregnancy in multiple sclerosis. Sequencing was performed with immunoSEQ multiplex PCR; in TCRdb, only in-frame clones are kept and a portion is missing. The data show roughly 25,000 clones, approximately 92% seen once. This material consisted of CD8+ T cells from peripheral blood mononuclear cells, taken in the second trimester of pregnancy. Receptors originate from a female donor with multiple sclerosis, enrolled in a pregnancy study.

CDR3 loop: CASSLAHRDLGGEQYF. CDR3 nucleotide sequence: TGTGCCAGCAGCTTAGCACACAGGGACCTTGGAGGAGAGCAGTACTTC. The V and J genes are TRBV7-8 and TRBJ2-7; D possibly corresponds to TRBD1 (6 bases). V lost 0 bases and J lost 7, with 19 bases in between. This CDR3 region has 16 residues. Germline V CDR1 and CDR2: SGHVS, FQNEAQ.

This clone has just a few counts. The rearrangement uses TRBV25-1 and TRBJ2-7; 14 nucleotides align to TRBD2. V dropped 4 bases and J dropped 5; count of bases not matched to a gene: 13. The V gene's germline CDR1 is MGHDK and CDR2 SYGVNS. This CDR3 is 18 amino acids long. Written as DNA, the CDR3 is TGTGCCAGCAGTGGGTTTTTGGGGACTAGCGGGAGCTTTGACGAGCAGTACTTC. As protein: CASSGFLGTSGSFDEQYF.

The gene calls are TRBV27 and TRBJ2-7; 11 nucleotides agree with TRBD2. Germline CDR1 MNHEY, CDR2 SMNVEV (reference sequence). The V segment lost 2 bases and the J segment 7 bases; nucleotides outside the gene matches: 7. The CDR3 spans 15 residues. In DNA form, the CDR3 reads TGTGCCAGCAGTTTAAAACTAGCGGGAGATGGTGAGCAGTACTTC. It specifies CASSLKLAGDGEQYF.

The chain has TRBV12-1 and TRBJ1-2; TRBD1 is the table's D call and was not checked against the DNA. TRBV12-1 is designated a pseudogene. The CDR3 runs 19 residues. The CDR3 is CASSSGQGGMFRGPYGYTF. For the CDR3, the DNA is TGTGCCAGCAGCTCTGGACAGGGCGGAATGTTCAGAGGTCCCTATGGCTACACCTTC.

The chain has TRBV6-1 and TRBJ2-7, with 9 nucleotides matching TRBD1. The CDR3 is 16 amino acids. The ends lost 2 bases at V and 6 bases at J; junction bases unmatched: 11. Germline values: CDR1 MNHNS, CDR2 SASEGT. CDR3 sequence reads: CASSESTGTGSSEQYF. The CDR3, as DNA: TGTGCCAGCAGTGAATCTACTGGGACAGGGAGTAGCGAGCAGTACTTC.